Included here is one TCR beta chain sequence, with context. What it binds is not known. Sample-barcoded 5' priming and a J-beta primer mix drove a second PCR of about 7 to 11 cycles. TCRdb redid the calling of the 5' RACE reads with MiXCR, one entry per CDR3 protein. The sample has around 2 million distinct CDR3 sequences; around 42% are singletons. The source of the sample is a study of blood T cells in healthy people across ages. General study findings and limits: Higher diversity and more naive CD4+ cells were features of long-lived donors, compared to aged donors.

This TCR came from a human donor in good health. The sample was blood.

CDR3 sequence (DNA): TGTGCCAGCAGCTTATCCCAGGGAGATGAAAAACTGTTTTTT. Protein sequence: CASSLSQGDEKLFF. The chain is built from TRBV7-9 and TRBJ1-4; tentative D call: TRBD1 (5 bases). This CDR3 has 14 residues. The germline V gene encodes CDR1 SEHNR and CDR2 FQNEAQ (reference sequence). V was trimmed by 2 bases and J by 6 bases, leaving 10 bases between them.